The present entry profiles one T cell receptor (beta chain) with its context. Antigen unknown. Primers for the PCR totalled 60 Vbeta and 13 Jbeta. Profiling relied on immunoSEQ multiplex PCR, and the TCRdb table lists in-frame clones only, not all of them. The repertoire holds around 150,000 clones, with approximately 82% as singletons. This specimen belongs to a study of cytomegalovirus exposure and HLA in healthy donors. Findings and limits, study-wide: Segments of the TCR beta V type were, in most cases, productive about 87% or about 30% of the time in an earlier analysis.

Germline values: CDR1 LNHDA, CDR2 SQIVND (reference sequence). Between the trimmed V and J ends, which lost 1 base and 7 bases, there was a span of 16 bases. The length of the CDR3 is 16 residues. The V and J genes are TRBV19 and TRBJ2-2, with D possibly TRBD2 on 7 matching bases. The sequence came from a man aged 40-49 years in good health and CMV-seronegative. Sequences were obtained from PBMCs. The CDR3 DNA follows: TGTGCCAGTAGTATAGCCCCCCGGGGGGCCCGCGGGGAGCTGTTTTTT. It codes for CASSIAPRGARGELFF.